These 7 T cell receptor beta chains share one sample of origin, sequenced in a study of T cells after yellow fever vaccination. Using its own MiXCR run on the 5' RACE reads, TCRdb lists one record per CDR3 protein. The sample lists a few hundred thousand distinct CDR3 sequences, 7% to 9% occurring once. This specimen consisted of PBMCs, obtained roughly 46 days after the first yellow fever vaccination. The source of these receptors is a young man who received the YFV17D yellow fever vaccine.

This clonotype was observed at least ten times. The rearrangement links TRBV28 to TRBJ2-7; the D is unclear. Between the trimmed V and J ends, which lost 4 bases and 4 bases, there was a span of 5 bases. Looked up from germline, CDR1 is MDHEN and CDR2 is SYDVKM. The CDR3 contains 11 residues. The CDR3: CASSSVYEQYV. The CDR3 DNA follows: TGTGCCAGCAGTTCAGTTTACGAGCAGTACGTC.

This clonotype has only a few counts. The chain has TRBV7-6 and TRBJ1-1; D ambiguous. V lost 10 bases, J lost 11 bases, and 20 bases lay in between. The CDR3 length is 12 residues. Germline V gene data show CDR1 as SGHVS and CDR2 as FNYEAQ. The CDR3 here is CATGRILRGAFF. The CDR3 DNA sequence: TGTGCCACCGGGCGGATACTTCGCGGGGCTTTCTTT.

This clonotype has just a few counts. The chain has TRBV5-4 and TRBJ1-1; D is ambiguous. The germline V gene has CDR1 SGHNT and CDR2 YYREEE (reference sequence). V lost 5 bases and J 8 bases, leaving 19 bases between the germline ends. This CDR3 region has 14 residues. The CDR3: CASRSDWEMIEAFF. DNA of the CDR3: TGTGCCAGCAGATCGGATTGGGAGATGATCGAAGCTTTCTTT.

This clonotype was picked up a small number of times. The chain combines TRBV20-1 with TRBJ2-7, with unresolved D. The ends were cut back, 0 bases at V and 2 bases at J, with 17 bases in the middle. The CDR3 length is 16 residues. The germline V gene encodes CDR1 DFQATT and CDR2 SNEGSKA (reference sequence). DNA of the CDR3: TGCAGTGCTAGAGATATCACCTCCGCCTCTGCCTACGAGCAGTACGTC. Its protein product is CSARDITSASAYEQYV.

This clonotype was seen a few times. The chain has TRBV5-5 and TRBJ2-7, with D maybe TRBD1 (6 bases). This CDR3 is 17 amino acids long. V was cut by 0 bases and J by 3 bases, with 19 bases left in between. Germline CDR1 SGHKS, CDR2 YYEKEE (reference sequence). This CDR3 reads CASSLEWQGLWGYEQYF. CDR3 nucleotide sequence: TGTGCCAGCAGCTTGGAGTGGCAGGGGCTATGGGGCTACGAGCAGTACTTC.

The chain employs TRBV4-3 and TRBJ1-2; 7 positions match TRBD1. CDR1 LGHNA and CDR2 YSLEER come from the germline V gene. The CDR3 loop spans 17 amino acids. The trim removed 4 bases at V and 4 bases at J, leaving 15 bases unmatched. DNA for the CDR3: TGCGCCAGCAGCCCCTCACCTGACAGGGACTTAGGCTATGGCTACACCTTC. Its protein product is CASSPSPDRDLGYGYTF.

This chain uses TRBV6-5 with TRBJ2-6; no clear D gene. This CDR3 has 16 residues. Germline CDR1 MNHEY, CDR2 SVGAGI. Trimming left V 2 bases short and J 4 bases short, with 12 bases between. This chain's CDR3 is CASSYGAAAGANVLTF. CDR3 nucleotides: TGTGCCAGCAGTTACGGTGCAGCCGCGGGGGCCAACGTCCTGACTTTC.